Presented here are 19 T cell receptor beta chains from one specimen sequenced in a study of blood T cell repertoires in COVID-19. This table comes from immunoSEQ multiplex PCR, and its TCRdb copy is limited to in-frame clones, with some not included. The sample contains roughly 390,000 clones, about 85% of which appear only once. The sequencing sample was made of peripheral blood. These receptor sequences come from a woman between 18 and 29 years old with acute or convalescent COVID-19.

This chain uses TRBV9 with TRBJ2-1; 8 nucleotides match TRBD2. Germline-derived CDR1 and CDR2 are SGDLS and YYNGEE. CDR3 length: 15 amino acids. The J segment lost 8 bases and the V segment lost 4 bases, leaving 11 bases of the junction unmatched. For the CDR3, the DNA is TGTGCCAGCAGCCCCGCCGGGGGGGCCTTGGATGAGCAGTTCTTC. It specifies CASSPAGGALDEQFF.

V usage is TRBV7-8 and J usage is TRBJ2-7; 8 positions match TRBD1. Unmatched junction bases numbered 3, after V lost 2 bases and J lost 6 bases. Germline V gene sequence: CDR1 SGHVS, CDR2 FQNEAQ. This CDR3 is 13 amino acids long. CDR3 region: CASSLFDRGEQYF. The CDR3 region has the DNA TGTGCCAGCAGCTTATTTGACAGGGGCGAGCAGTACTTC.

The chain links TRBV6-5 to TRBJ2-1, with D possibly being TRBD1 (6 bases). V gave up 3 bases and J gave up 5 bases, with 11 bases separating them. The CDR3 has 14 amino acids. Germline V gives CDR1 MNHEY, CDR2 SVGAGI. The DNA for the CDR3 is TGTGCCAGCAGTTATAACAGGGTGAACAATGAGCAGTTCTTC. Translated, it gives CASSYNRVNNEQFF.

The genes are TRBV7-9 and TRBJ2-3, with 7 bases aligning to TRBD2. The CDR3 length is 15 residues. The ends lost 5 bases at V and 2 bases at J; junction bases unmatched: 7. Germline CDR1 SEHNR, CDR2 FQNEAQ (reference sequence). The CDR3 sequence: CASSTRLAATDTQYF. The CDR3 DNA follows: TGTGCCAGCAGCACCAGACTAGCCGCCACAGATACGCAGTATTTT. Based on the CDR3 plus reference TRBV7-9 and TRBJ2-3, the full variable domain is DTGVSQNPRHKITKRGQNVTFRCDPISEHNRLYWYRQTLGQGPEFLTYFQNEAQLEKSRLLSDRFSAERPKGSFSTLEIQRTEQGDSAMYLCASSTRLAATDTQYFGPGTRLTVL.

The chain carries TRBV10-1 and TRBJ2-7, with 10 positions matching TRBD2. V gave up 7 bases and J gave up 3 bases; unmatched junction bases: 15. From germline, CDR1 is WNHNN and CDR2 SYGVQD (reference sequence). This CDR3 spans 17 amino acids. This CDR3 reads CASTPNIEGTSDYEQYF. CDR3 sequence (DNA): TGCGCCAGCACTCCGAATATTGAGGGGACTAGCGACTACGAGCAGTACTTC.

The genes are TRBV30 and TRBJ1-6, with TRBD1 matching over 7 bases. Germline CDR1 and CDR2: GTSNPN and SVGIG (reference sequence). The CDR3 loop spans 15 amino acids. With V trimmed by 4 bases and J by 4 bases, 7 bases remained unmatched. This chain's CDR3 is CAWTGGPQYNSPLHF. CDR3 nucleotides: TGTGCCTGGACAGGGGGGCCGCAGTATAATTCACCCCTCCACTTT.

CDR3 sequence (DNA): TGTGCCAGCAGCTTAGCGACAGGGGCTCAGGTCCAGCCCCAGCATTTT. Translated: CASSLATGAQVQPQHF. The chain employs TRBV7-8 and TRBJ1-5, with 8 bases aligning to TRBD1. Germline CDR1 SGHVS, CDR2 FQNEAQ. This CDR3 region has 16 residues. V lost 0 bases and J lost 7; bases outside the gene matches: 8.

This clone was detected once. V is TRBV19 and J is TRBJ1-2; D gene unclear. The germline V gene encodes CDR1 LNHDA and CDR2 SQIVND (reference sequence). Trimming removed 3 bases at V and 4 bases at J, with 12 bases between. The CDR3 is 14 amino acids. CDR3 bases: TGTGCCAGTAGTATCGACATCTCGTCCTATGGCTACACCTTC. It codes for CASSIDISSYGYTF.

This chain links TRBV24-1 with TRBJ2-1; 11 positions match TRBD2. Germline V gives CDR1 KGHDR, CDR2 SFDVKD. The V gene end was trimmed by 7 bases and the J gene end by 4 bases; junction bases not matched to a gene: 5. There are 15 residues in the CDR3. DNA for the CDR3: TGTGCCACCAGGGGACTAGCGGACGAATACAATGAGCAGTTCTTC. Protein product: CATRGLADEYNEQFF.

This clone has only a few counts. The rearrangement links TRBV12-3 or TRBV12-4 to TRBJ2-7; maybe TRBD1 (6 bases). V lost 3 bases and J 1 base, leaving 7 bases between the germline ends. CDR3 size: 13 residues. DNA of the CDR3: TGTGCCAGCAGTTTCGGACAGTCCTACGAGCAGTACTTC. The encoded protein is CASSFGQSYEQYF.

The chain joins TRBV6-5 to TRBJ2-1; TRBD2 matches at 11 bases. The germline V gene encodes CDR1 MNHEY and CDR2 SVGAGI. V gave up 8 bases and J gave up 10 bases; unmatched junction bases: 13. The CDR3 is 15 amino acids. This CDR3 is CASCCSGGAGREQFF. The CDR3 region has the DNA TGTGCCAGCTGCTGTAGCGGGGGGGCCGGGCGCGAGCAGTTCTTC.

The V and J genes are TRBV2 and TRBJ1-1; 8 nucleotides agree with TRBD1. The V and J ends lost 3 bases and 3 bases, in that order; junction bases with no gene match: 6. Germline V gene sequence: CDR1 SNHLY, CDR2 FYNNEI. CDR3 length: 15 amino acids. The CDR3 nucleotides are TGTGCCAGCAGTGACTCACAGGGGGGGGACACTGAAGCTTTCTTT. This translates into CASSDSQGGDTEAFF.

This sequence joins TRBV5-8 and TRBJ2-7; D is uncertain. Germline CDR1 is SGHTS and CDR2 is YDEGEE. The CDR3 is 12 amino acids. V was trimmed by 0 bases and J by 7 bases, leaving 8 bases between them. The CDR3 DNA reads TGTGCCAGCAGCTTGGGGCCCAGGGAGCAGTACTTC. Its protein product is CASSLGPREQYF.

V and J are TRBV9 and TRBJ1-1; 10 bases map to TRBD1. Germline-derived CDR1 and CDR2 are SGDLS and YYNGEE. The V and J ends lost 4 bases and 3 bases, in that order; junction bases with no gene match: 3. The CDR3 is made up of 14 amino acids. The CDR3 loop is CASSSDRGHTEAFF. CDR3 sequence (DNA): TGTGCCAGCAGCTCCGACAGGGGGCACACTGAAGCTTTCTTT.

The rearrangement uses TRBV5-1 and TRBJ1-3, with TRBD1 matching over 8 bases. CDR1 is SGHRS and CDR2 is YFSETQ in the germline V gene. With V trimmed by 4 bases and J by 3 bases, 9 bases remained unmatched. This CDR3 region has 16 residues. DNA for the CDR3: TGCGCCAGCAGCCTTGACGGGACAGGAGGTGGAAACACCATATATTTT. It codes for CASSLDGTGGGNTIYF.

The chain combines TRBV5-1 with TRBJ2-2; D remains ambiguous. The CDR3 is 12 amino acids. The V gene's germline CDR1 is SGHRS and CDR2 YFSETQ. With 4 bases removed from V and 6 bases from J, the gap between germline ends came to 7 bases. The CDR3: CASSEEAGELFF. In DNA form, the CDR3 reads TGCGCCAGCAGCGAGGAAGCCGGGGAGCTGTTTTTT. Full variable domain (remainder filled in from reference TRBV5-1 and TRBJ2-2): KAGVTQTPRYLIKTRGQQVTLSCSPISGHRSVSWYQQTPGQGLQFLFEYFSETQRNKGNFPGRFSGRQFSNSRSEMNVSTLELGDSALYLCASSEEAGELFFGEGSRLTVL.

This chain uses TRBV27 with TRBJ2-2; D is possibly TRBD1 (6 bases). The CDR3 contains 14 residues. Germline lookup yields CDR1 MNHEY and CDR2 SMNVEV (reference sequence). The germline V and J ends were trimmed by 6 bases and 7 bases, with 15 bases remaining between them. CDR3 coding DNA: TGTGCCAGCAGACGTAACAGGGTCGGCGGGGAGCTGTTTTTT. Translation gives CASRRNRVGGELFF.

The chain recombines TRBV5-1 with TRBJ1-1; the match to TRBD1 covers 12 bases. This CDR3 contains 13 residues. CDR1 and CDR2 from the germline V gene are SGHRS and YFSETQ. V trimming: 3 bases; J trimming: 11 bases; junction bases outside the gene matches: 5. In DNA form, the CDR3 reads TGCGCCAGCAGCTGGGACAGGGGGCAAGGGGCTTTCTTT. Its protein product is CASSWDRGQGAFF.

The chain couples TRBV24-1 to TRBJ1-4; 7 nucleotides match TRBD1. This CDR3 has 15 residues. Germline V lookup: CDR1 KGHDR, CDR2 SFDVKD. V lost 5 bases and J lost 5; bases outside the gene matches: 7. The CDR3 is CATSAGRQGNEKLFF. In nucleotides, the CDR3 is TGTGCCACCAGTGCGGGTAGACAGGGCAATGAAAAACTGTTTTTT.